This entry features one T cell receptor beta chain sequence. Which antigen it targets is not known. No much larger clonotype is one base removed from it; base qualities were not supplied. Ends trimmed: V by 9 bases, J by 0 bases; bases unmatched to a gene: 5. The CDR3 runs 14 amino acids, cysteine and phenylalanine included. Only the CDR3 DNA stays, 42 bases, in frame from base 1. CDR1 and CDR2 are read off the germline V gene as SGHDT and YYEEEE. The method was the immunoSEQ multiplex PCR assay. TCRdb's version of the immuneACCESS table is confined to in-frame rearrangements and falls short of the full clone set. An unresolved V gene accounts for under half of the shortfall where checked; the remainder is of unknown origin. A total of about 12,000 clones appear in this sample, 85% to 95% of them only once. The top ten clonotypes cover 13% to 15% of the sample. The data stem from a study of control samples from healthy donors and cancer patients (dated by TCRdb to the early 2020s).

This receptor was obtained from a man older than 75 with lung cancer. In this chain, TRBV5-6 is recombined with TRBJ2-2, and TRBD2 matches 7 of the central bases. The sequenced sample was PBMCs. The CDR3 reads CATTAGTNTGELFF. DNA sequence: TGTGCCACCACAGCGGGAACGAACACCGGGGAGCTGTTTTTT.